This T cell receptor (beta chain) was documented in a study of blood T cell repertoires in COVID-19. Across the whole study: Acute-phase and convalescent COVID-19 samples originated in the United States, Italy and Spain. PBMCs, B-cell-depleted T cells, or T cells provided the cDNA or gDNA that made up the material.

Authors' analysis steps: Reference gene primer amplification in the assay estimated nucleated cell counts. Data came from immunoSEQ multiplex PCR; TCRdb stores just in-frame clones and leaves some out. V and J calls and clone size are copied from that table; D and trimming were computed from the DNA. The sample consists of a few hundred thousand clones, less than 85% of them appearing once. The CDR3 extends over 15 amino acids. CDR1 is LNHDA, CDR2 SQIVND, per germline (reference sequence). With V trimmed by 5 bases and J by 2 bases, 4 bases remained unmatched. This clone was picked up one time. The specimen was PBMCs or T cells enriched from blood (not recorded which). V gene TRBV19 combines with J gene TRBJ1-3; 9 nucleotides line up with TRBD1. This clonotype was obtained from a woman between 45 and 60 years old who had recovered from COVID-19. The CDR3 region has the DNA TGTGCCAGTAGTTCCGGGGACAGGGCTGGAAACACCATATATTTT. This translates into CASSSGDRAGNTIYF.